The rows below give T cell receptor beta chains drawn from one sample of a study of T cells in Graves' hyperthyroidism and ophthalmopathy. In TCRdb, the multiplex PCR reads were re-called with MiXCR into one record per CDR3 protein. The sample holds about 560,000 distinct CDR3 sequences, 16% seen once. The material sequenced was blood. The receptors come from a woman younger than 30 with Graves' hyperthyroidism. Both conserved end residues are trimmed from each CDR3. Clone size appears in some rows only: once, few, many, or a class for an expanded clone.

abundance: .; j_gene: TRBJ2-7; v_gene: TRBV30; CDR3aa: AWSADLRDEQY
abundance: many; j_gene: TRBJ1-2; v_gene: TRBV7-9; CDR3aa: ASSLGPGRGPIRRYT
abundance: many; j_gene: TRBJ1-1; v_gene: TRBV28; CDR3aa: ASSLPGGEAF
abundance: many; j_gene: TRBJ1-6; v_gene: TRBV6-1; CDR3aa: ASSPGQGPSPLH
abundance: .; j_gene: TRBJ2-1; v_gene: TRBV24-1; CDR3aa: ATSLTVGGEANEQF
abundance: few; j_gene: TRBJ1-4; v_gene: TRBV2; CDR3aa: ASSSDRGEVGEKLF
abundance: few; j_gene: TRBJ2-5; v_gene: TRBV2; CDR3aa: ASRLIKETQY
abundance: .; j_gene: TRBJ1-1; v_gene: TRBV20-1; CDR3aa: SARDPTGPGTEAF
abundance: many; j_gene: TRBJ1-2; v_gene: TRBV7-2; CDR3aa: ASSSLINYGYT
abundance: .; j_gene: TRBJ2-7; v_gene: TRBV24-1; CDR3aa: ATSDSGVSSYEQY